The sequence of this T cell receptor (beta chain) was determined in a study of beta chain features in type 1 diabetes. Background on the study: Examined across all samples were around 110,000,000 sorted cells. Whole-study findings and limits: Naive, central memory and regulatory TCRB repertoires appeared more similar among patients than healthy donors.

By way of CD45RO/CCR7/CD25/CD127/CD95/CD27, the CD4+ regulatory, stem cell-like memory, central memory and naive cells were sorted. CDR3 length: 15 amino acids. Looked up from germline, CDR1 is LNHDA and CDR2 is SQIVND (reference sequence). Trimming removed 1 base from V and 5 bases from J, with 14 bases in between. In this sample, this clone turned up a few times. Its antigen is unknown. Reverse transcribing all isolated RNA meant expressed TCRB transcripts were sequenced. Clones were sequenced by immunoSEQ multiplex PCR, and TCRdb holds only the in-frame ones, with some missing. The table records roughly 240,000 clones, 11% to 15% of them present only once.

Sequenced: naive CD4+ T cells from blood. The chain uses TRBV19 and TRBJ1-1; D is ambiguous. The sequence was collected from a woman between 40 and 55 years old in good health. The CDR3 nucleotides are TGTGCCAGTAGTATAGTCTTCCTGGGCGGGACTGAAGCTTTCTTT. Protein: CASSIVFLGGTEAFF. Drawing the rest from reference TRBV19 and TRBJ1-1, the complete variable domain is DGGITQSPKYLFRKEGQNVTLSCEQNLNHDAMYWYRQDPGQGLRLIYYSQIVNDFQKGDIAEGYSVSREKKESFPLTVTSAQKNPTAFYLCASSIVFLGGTEAFFGQGTRLTVV.